This T cell receptor beta chain was sequenced in a study of spatial heterogeneity in lung cancer. At the level of the study: Raw sequencing reads included, on average, more than 9.5 appearances of each unique TCR and UMI combination.

Each TCR cDNA molecule carried a unique molecular identifier. TCRdb used MiXCR to reprocess the 5' RACE reads, holding one entry per CDR3 protein. The table shows under 900 distinct CDR3 sequences, with about 16% occurring only once. As for time point: sample taken at primary tumor resection. The authors sequenced whole RNA from tumor, nontumor lung or frozen PBMC without sorting. Around 70 TRACERx patients with early, untreated non-small cell lung cancer donated samples. This clonotype was found once. This beta chain slipped into a library made for alpha chains as a stray read, so its size is not meaningful. The CDR3 spans 13 residues. In germline, CDR1 is ENHRY, CDR2 SYGVKD. Trimming cost V 8 bases and J 6 bases; bases outside gene matches: 6.

The sequencing here drew on PBMCs, taken at surgery. V gene TRBV10-3 combines with J gene TRBJ2-1; 8 positions agree with TRBD2. This clonotype was obtained from a male donor with early-stage non-small cell lung cancer. CDR3 sequence: CAIGLAGLNEQFF. DNA of the CDR3: TGTGCCATCGGGCTAGCGGGCCTCAATGAGCAGTTCTTC.